These T cell receptor beta chains were read from a single sample in a study of blood T cell repertoires in COVID-19. Using immunoSEQ multiplex PCR, the repertoire was profiled, and TCRdb retains in-frame clones only, with some absent. The table records about 240,000 clones, 86% of them present only once. Sequencing was carried out using peripheral blood. All receptors come from a man older than 75 with acute or convalescent COVID-19. Both conserved end residues are part of each CDR3. The order of the fields is J gene, V gene, clone size, D gene, CDR3 protein, CDR3 DNA. A D gene is named only where the DNA matches it firmly. A clone size is listed for some rows: how often the clone was seen (once, few, many), or a class if it is expanded.

>TRBJ1-2|TRBV2|.|TRBD1
CASRDRVQAYYGYTF
TGTGCCAGCAGGGACAGGGTACAGGCTTACTATGGCTACACCTTC
>TRBJ2-7|TRBV5-1|.|TRBD1
CASSSGQASEQYF
TGCGCCAGCAGCTCGGGACAGGCCTCCGAGCAGTACTTC
>TRBJ2-5|TRBV5-4|few|TRBD2
CASSLKLAGVETQYF
TGTGCCAGCAGCTTGAAATTAGCGGGGGTAGAGACCCAGTACTTC
>TRBJ2-2|TRBV5-1|.|TRBD2
CASSQAGGHTGELFF
TGCGCCAGCAGCCAAGCGGGGGGTCACACCGGGGAGCTGTTTTTT
>TRBJ1-1|TRBV6-5|.|TRBD1
CASSQRQGATEAFF
TGTGCCAGCAGCCAAAGACAGGGGGCCACTGAAGCTTTCTTT
>TRBJ1-1|TRBV7-9|.|.
CASSPPGGGISAEAFF
TGTGCCAGCAGCCCACCGGGCGGAGGGATAAGTGCTGAAGCTTTCTTT
>TRBJ1-2|TRBV18|.|.
CASSPSAVQLGYTF
TGTGCCAGCTCACCCTCGGCGGTCCAGCTTGGCTACACCTTC
>TRBJ1-3|TRBV18|few|.
CASSPPGGNTIYF
TGTGCCAGCTCACCTCCAGGAGGAAACACCATATATTTT
>TRBJ1-2|TRBV20-1|once|.
CSAIQQYGYTF
TGCAGTGCGATACAGCAGTATGGCTACACCTTC
>TRBJ1-1|TRBV5-1|.|TRBD1
CASSLSTGTLNTEAFF
TGCGCCAGCAGCTTGTCGACAGGGACATTAAACACTGAAGCTTTCTTT
>TRBJ1-3|TRBV4-1|few|TRBD1
CASSARDRAGNTIYF
TGCGCCAGCAGCGCCCGGGACAGGGCTGGAAACACCATATATTTT
>TRBJ1-2|TRBV11-1|few|TRBD1
CASSLESGGSYGYTF
TGTGCCAGCAGCTTAGAGTCAGGGGGAAGCTATGGCTACACCTTC
>TRBJ2-7|TRBV7-9|.|TRBD1
CASSLQSTGGYEQYF
TGTGCCAGCAGCTTGCAGTCTACAGGGGGTTACGAGCAGTACTTC
>TRBJ2-4|TRBV4-2|.|TRBD2
CASSQDRTSGSAKNIQYF
TGTGCCAGCAGCCAAGATCGGACTAGCGGCTCAGCCAAAAACATTCAGTACTTC
>TRBJ2-1|TRBV7-6|.|.
CASSVMDNSYNEQFF
TGTGCCAGCTCCGTAATGGACAACAGTTACAATGAGCAGTTCTTC
>TRBJ2-7|TRBV2|.|.
CASSFRGSSYEQYF
TGTGCCAGCAGTTTCCGCGGATCTTCCTACGAGCAGTACTTC
>TRBJ1-1|TRBV18|.|.
CASSENLQSSKSSEAFF
TGTGCCAGCTCAGAGAACTTACAGTCTTCGAAGTCCTCTGAAGCTTTCTTT
>TRBJ2-2|TRBV5-4|.|TRBD1
CASRGQASNTGELFF
TGTGCCAGCAGGGGACAGGCCTCGAACACCGGGGAGCTGTTTTTT
>TRBJ1-2|TRBV12-3/TRBV12-4|few|.
CASSSRQSGYTF
TGTGCCAGCAGTTCCCGACAGAGTGGCTACACCTTC
>TRBJ1-5|TRBV6-5|once|.
CASNWGGRGRQPQHF
TGTGCCAGCAATTGGGGGGGGCGCGGACGTCAGCCCCAGCATTTT
>TRBJ1-2|TRBV6-5|once|TRBD1
CASSLGGTGIGYTF
TGTGCCAGCAGCTTAGGTGGGACAGGGATTGGCTACACCTTC
>TRBJ1-2|TRBV19|.|TRBD1
CASSLQGGNGYTF
TGTGCCAGTAGTCTACAGGGGGGGAATGGCTACACCTTC
>TRBJ2-2|TRBV7-9|.|.
CASSLGVDGELFF
TGTGCCAGCAGCTTAGGAGTCGACGGGGAGCTGTTTTTT
>TRBJ1-2|TRBV7-8|.|TRBD1
CASSLGTGFYGYTF
TGTGCCAGCAGCTTGGGGACAGGGTTCTATGGCTACACCTTC
>TRBJ2-7|TRBV5-4|.|TRBD1
CASSLAGTGLGEQYF
TGTGCCAGCAGCTTGGCCGGGACAGGGTTGGGGGAGCAGTACTTC
>TRBJ2-7|TRBV7-2|few|TRBD2
CASSIPGQRGVPGEQYF
TGTGCCAGCAGCATACCGGGCCAGCGGGGGGTCCCGGGAGAGCAGTACTTC
>TRBJ2-1|TRBV5-1|.|.
CASSFRSPGDEQFF
TGCGCCAGCAGCTTTCGGTCTCCAGGTGATGAGCAGTTCTTC
>TRBJ1-6|TRBV7-2|.|.
CASSLEAQTPNSPLHF
TGTGCCAGCAGCTTAGAGGCACAGACCCCTAATTCACCCCTCCACTTT
>TRBJ1-5|TRBV6-2/TRBV6-3|.|.
CASSYDYSSQPQHF
TGTGCCAGCAGCTATGACTACAGCAGTCAGCCCCAGCATTTT
>TRBJ1-5|TRBV3-1/TRBV3-2|.|.
CASSQGWRNQPQHF
TGTGCCAGCAGCCAGGGCTGGCGCAATCAGCCCCAGCATTTT
>TRBJ1-4|TRBV9|.|.
CASSLGQPGEKLFF
TGTGCCAGCAGTCTCGGACAGCCTGGGGAAAAACTGTTTTTT
>TRBJ1-5|TRBV19|.|.
CASHPATYSLSNQPQHF
TGTGCCAGTCACCCCGCTACTTACTCCCTTAGCAATCAGCCCCAGCATTTT
>TRBJ2-3|TRBV28|.|.
CASRPMEAASTDTQYF
TGTGCCAGCAGGCCCATGGAGGCGGCTAGCACAGATACGCAGTATTTT
>TRBJ1-1|TRBV3-1/TRBV3-2|.|.
CASSPRGGNTEAFF
TGTGCCAGCAGCCCACGAGGGGGGAACACTGAAGCTTTCTTT
>TRBJ1-1|TRBV6-1|.|.
CASSEIGRGNTEAFF
TGTGCCAGCAGTGAAATAGGCAGGGGGAACACTGAAGCTTTCTTT
>TRBJ2-7|TRBV11-2|.|TRBD2
CASSLEPGLAYEQYF
TGTGCCAGCAGCTTAGAACCGGGACTAGCCTACGAGCAGTACTTC
>TRBJ1-1|TRBV7-9|.|TRBD1
CASSWGQGGNTEAFF
TGTGCCAGCAGCTGGGGACAGGGCGGGAACACTGAAGCTTTCTTT
>TRBJ1-5|TRBV20-1|.|.
CSASSGQSNQPQHF
TGCAGTGCTAGTTCGGGACAAAGCAATCAGCCCCAGCATTTT
>TRBJ1-1|TRBV6-2/TRBV6-3|.|.
CASSKQDRPYTEAFF
TGTGCCAGCAGTAAGCAAGACAGGCCCTACACTGAAGCTTTCTTT
>TRBJ1-1|TRBV6-6|.|.
CASSYSRSEAFF
TGTGCCAGCAGTTACTCGAGGAGTGAAGCTTTCTTT
>TRBJ2-1|TRBV5-5|.|TRBD2
CASSGQRGGINYNEQFF
TGTGCCAGCAGCGGCCAGCGGGGGGGCATCAACTACAATGAGCAGTTCTTC
>TRBJ2-7|TRBV5-1|.|.
CASSLAGGAGLSEQYF
TGCGCCAGCAGCTTGGCCGGGGGAGCCGGCCTCTCCGAGCAGTACTTC
>TRBJ2-5|TRBV5-1|.|.
CASSLIPGQETQYF
TGCGCCAGCAGCTTGATCCCCGGCCAAGAGACCCAGTACTTC
>TRBJ1-6|TRBV10-1|few|.
CASRTGENSPLHF
TGCGCCAGCAGGACGGGGGAAAATTCACCCCTCCACTTT
>TRBJ1-2|TRBV5-6|.|TRBD1
CASRLPGRQGKNGYTF
TGTGCCAGCAGGTTGCCCGGGCGACAGGGGAAGAATGGCTACACCTTC
>TRBJ2-1|TRBV19|few|.
CASSIVGRANEQFF
TGTGCCAGTAGTATAGTGGGCAGGGCTAACGAGCAGTTCTTC
>TRBJ2-1|TRBV7-9|.|.
CASIQGSHEQFF
TGTGCCAGCATACAAGGGAGCCATGAGCAGTTCTTC
>TRBJ2-5|TRBV4-3|.|TRBD1
CASSQGQGMGETQYF
TGCGCCAGCAGCCAGGGACAGGGGATGGGAGAGACCCAGTACTTC
>TRBJ2-7|TRBV18|.|TRBD1
CASSPRQGPYEQYF
TGTGCCAGCTCACCTAGACAGGGTCCCTACGAGCAGTACTTC
>TRBJ2-7|TRBV25-1|few|TRBD2
CASRPGGSYEQYF
TGTGCCAGCAGGCCGGGGGGATCCTACGAGCAGTACTTC
>TRBJ1-2|TRBV6-5|.|.
CASSYSIQNYGYTF
TGTGCCAGCAGTTACTCGATACAGAACTATGGCTACACCTTC